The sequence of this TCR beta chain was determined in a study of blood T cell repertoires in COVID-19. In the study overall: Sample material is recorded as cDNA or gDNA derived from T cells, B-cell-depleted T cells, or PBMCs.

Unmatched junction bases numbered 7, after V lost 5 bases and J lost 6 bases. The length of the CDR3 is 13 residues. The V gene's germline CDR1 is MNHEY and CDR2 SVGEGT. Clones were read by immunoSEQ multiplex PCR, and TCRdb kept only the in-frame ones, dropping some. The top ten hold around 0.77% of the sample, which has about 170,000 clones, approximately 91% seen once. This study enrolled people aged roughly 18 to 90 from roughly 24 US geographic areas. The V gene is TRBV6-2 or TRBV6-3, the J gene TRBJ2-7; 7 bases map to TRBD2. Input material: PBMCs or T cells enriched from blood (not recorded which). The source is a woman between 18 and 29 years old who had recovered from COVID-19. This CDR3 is CASSRSGTAEQYF. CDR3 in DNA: TGTGCCAGCAGTCGAAGCGGGACGGCCGAGCAGTACTTC.